This record concerns one T cell receptor (beta chain) sequence. Treatment denoted: oral pan-JAK inhibitor, 5-10 mg twice daily. This sample is part of a study of CD8+ T cells in alopecia areata. RNA, once extracted, was reverse transcribed into cDNA for use as the sequencing template. Clones were sequenced by immunoSEQ multiplex PCR, and TCRdb holds only the in-frame ones, with some missing. Of 95,000 to 110,000 clones detected, around 86% appear once; the ten largest clones hold approximately 10%. The sequence was collected from a human donor with alopecia areata. This sample comprised CD8+ T cells sorted from blood, obtained at roughly week 30, from a patient treated with tofacitinib.

The CDR3 DNA reads as TGTGCCAGCAGCCCGAGACTAGCCTACGAGCAGTACTTC. Amino acids: CASSPRLAYEQYF. J is TRBJ2-7 and V is TRBV4-2, with a possible D match to TRBD2 (6 bases). The CDR3 is 13 residues long. Trimming took off 4 bases at V and 2 bases at J, with 9 bases between the two ends. Per the germline V gene, CDR1 is LGHNA and CDR2 is YNFKEQ.